This paragraph covers one T cell receptor beta chain sequence. The record originates from a study of blood T cell repertoires in COVID-19. This CDR3 has 13 amino acids. Germline values: CDR1 SGHVS, CDR2 FNYEAQ. V lost 2 bases and J lost 3, with 8 bases in between. As handled by the study authors: Estimates of nucleated cell counts were drawn from the amplification of reference gene primers. This table comes from immunoSEQ multiplex PCR, and its TCRdb copy is limited to in-frame clones, with some not included. V and J calls and clone size come straight from that table; D and trimming were deduced from the DNA. The table has around 200,000 clones, around nine tenths seen once.

The rearrangement joins TRBV7-6 to TRBJ2-7, with a possible D match to TRBD1 (6 bases). The sequence was obtained from a man between 40 and 49 years old with acute or convalescent COVID-19. Sample: peripheral blood. DNA of the CDR3: TGTGCCAGCAGCTTACAACAGGGCTACGAGCAGTACTTC. Protein product: CASSLQQGYEQYF.